The table lists the clone carrying this T cell receptor beta chain with many counts. Its antigen remains unknown. The data derive from a study of T cells in Graves' hyperthyroidism and ophthalmopathy. Findings of the study overall: Most clonotypes expanded in the thyroid (above 0.001) were also present in blood.

Stable Graves' hyperthyroidism denoted no ophthalmopathy progression over 18 months. Reasons for excluding patients were uncontrolled infection, other autoimmune disease, pregnancy or lactation. Germline assignment: CDR1 SGHRS and CDR2 YFSETQ. This CDR3 spans 14 amino acids. V gave up 1 base and J gave up 7 bases, with 12 bases separating them. Amplification of TCR beta CDR3 regions was performed using RNA transcripts as template. An initial round of RT-PCR targeting the TCR CDR3 relied on the HTBI primer set. Each CDR3 protein gets one entry after TCRdb re-called the multiplex PCR reads with MiXCR. Of about 380,000 distinct CDR3 sequences listed, approximately 14% are singletons.

Sequencing was done on a sample of blood. V and J are TRBV5-1 and TRBJ2-1; perhaps TRBD2 as D (5 bases). The TCR originated in a woman aged 55-70 years with Graves' hyperthyroidism. CDR3 loop: CASSLTSPGNEQFF. The CDR3 DNA follows: TGCGCCAGCAGCTTGACTTCCCCGGGAAATGAGCAGTTCTTC.